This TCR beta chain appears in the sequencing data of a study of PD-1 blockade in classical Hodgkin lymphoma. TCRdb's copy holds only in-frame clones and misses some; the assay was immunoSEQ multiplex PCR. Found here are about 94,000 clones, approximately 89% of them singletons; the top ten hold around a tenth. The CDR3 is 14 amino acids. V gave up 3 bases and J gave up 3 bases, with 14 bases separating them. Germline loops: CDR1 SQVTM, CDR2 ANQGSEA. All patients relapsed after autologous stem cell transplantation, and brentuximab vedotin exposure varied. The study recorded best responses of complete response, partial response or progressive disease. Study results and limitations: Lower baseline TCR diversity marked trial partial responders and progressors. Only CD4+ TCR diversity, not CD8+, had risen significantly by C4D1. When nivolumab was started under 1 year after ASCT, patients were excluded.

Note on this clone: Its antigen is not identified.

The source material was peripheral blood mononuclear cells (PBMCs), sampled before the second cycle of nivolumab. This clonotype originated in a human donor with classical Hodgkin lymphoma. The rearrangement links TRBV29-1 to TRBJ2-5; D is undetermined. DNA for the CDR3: TGCAGCGTTGAGATAGAAATCGTGGAAGAGACCCAGTACTTC. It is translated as CSVEIEIVEETQYF.